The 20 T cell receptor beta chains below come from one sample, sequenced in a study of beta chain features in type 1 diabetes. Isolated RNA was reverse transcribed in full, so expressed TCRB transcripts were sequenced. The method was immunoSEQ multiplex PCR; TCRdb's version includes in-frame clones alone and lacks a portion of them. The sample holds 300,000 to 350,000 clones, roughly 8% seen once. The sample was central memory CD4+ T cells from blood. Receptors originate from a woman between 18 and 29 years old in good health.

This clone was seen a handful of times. DNA for the CDR3: TGCGCCAGCAGCCAAGAGGGGGGATACACTGAAGCTTTCTTT. Its protein product is CASSQEGGYTEAFF. The rearrangement uses TRBV4-3 and TRBJ1-1; the D gene is possibly TRBD1 (5 bases). Trimming stripped 0 bases from V and 3 bases from J, with 8 bases between. Looked up from germline, CDR1 is LGHNA and CDR2 is YSLEER. CDR3 size: 14 residues.

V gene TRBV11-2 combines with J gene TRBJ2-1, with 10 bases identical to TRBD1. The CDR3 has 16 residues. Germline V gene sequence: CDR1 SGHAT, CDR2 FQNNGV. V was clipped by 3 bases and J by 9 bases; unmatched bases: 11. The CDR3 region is CASSLAPGQGMREQFF. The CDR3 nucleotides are TGTGCCAGCAGCTTGGCACCGGGACAGGGGATGCGTGAGCAGTTCTTC.

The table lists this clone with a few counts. CDR3 nucleotides: TGCAGCGTGGATATTAGGACTGAAGCTTTCTTT. Translated, it gives CSVDIRTEAFF. This chain connects TRBV29-1 to TRBJ1-1, with D uncertain. Germline-derived CDR1 and CDR2 are SQVTM and ANQGSEA. The CDR3 length is 11 residues. Between the trimmed V and J ends, which lost 6 bases and 5 bases, there was a span of 10 bases.

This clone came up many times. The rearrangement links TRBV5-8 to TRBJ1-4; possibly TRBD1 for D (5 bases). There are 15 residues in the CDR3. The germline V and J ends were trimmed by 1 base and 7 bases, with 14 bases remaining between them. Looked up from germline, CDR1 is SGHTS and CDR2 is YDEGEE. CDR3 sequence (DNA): TGTGCCAGCAGCTTGATTGGCGCAGGGCGTGAAAAACTGTTTTTT. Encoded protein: CASSLIGAGREKLFF.

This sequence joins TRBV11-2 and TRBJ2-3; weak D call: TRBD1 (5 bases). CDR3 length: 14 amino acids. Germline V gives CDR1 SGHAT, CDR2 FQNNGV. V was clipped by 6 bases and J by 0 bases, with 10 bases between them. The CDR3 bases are TGTGCCAGCAGTCGTGGGGCTAGCACAGATACGCAGTATTTT. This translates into CASSRGASTDTQYF.

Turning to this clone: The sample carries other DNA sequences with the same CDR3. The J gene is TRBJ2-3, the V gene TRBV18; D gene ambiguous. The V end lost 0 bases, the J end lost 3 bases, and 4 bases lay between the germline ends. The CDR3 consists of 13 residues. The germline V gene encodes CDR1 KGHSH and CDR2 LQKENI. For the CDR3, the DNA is TGTGCCAGCTCACCACCGGGAACAGATACGCAGTATTTT. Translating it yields CASSPPGTDTQYF.

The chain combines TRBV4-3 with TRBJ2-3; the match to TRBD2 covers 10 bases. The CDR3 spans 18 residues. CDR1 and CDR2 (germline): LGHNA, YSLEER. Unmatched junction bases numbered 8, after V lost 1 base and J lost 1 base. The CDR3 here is CASSQGAASGSRTDTQYF. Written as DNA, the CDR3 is TGCGCCAGCAGCCAAGGAGCGGCTAGCGGGAGCCGCACAGATACGCAGTATTTT.

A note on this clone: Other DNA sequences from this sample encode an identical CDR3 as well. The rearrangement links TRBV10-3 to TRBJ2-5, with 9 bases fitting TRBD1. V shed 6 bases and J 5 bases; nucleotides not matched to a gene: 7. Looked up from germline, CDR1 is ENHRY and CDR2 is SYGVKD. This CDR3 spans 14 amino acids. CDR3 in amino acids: CAIRPGQGQETQYF. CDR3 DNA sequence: TGTGCCATCAGACCGGGACAGGGCCAGGAGACCCAGTACTTC.

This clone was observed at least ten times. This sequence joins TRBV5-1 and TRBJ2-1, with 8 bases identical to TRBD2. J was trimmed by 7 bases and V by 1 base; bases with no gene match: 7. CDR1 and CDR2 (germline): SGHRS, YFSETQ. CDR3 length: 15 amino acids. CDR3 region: CASSLRAGGWNEQFF. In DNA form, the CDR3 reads TGCGCCAGCAGCTTGCGGGCGGGAGGATGGAATGAGCAGTTCTTC.

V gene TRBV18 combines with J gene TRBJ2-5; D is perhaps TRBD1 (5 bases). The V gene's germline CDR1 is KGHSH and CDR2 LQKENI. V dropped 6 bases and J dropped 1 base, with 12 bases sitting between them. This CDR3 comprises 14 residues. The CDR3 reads CASSFRATQETQYF. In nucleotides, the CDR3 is TGTGCCAGCTCTTTCAGGGCCACCCAAGAGACCCAGTACTTC.

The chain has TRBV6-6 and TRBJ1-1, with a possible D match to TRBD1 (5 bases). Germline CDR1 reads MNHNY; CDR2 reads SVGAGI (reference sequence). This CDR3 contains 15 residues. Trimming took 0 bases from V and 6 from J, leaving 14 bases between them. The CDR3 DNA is TGTGCCAGCAGTTACTCTTTGGCAGGGAATTCTGAAGCTTTCTTT. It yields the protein CASSYSLAGNSEAFF.

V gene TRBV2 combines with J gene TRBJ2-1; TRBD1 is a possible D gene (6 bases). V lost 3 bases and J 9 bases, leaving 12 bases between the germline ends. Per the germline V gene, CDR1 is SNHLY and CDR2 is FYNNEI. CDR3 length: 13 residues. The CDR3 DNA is TGTGCCAGCAGTGATAGATGGGACATTGAGCAGTTCTTC. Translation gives CASSDRWDIEQFF.

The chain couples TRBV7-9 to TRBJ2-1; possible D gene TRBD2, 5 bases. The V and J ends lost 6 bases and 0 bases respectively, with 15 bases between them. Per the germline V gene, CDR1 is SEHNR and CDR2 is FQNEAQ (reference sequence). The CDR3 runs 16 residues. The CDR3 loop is CASRRKRTSSYNEQFF. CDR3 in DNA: TGTGCCAGCAGACGAAAGCGGACCAGCTCCTACAATGAGCAGTTCTTC.

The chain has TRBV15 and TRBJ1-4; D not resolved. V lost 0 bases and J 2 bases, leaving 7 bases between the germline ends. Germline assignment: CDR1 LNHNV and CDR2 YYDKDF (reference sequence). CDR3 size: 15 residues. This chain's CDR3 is CATSRDRKTNEKLFF. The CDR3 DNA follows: TGTGCCACCAGCAGAGATCGGAAGACTAATGAAAAACTGTTTTTT.

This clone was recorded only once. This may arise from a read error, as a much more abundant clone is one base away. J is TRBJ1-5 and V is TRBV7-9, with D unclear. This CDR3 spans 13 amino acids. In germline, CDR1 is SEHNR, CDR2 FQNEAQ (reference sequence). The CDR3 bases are TGTACCAGCAGCTTAGGCATAAAGGAGCCCCAGCATTTT. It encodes CTSSLGIKEPQHF.

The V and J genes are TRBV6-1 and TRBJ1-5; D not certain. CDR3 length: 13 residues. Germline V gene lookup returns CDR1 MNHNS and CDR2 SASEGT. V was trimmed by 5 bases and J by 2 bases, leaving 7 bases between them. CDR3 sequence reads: CASSPDGNQPQHF. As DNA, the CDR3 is TGTGCCAGCAGTCCAGACGGCAATCAGCCCCAGCATTTT.

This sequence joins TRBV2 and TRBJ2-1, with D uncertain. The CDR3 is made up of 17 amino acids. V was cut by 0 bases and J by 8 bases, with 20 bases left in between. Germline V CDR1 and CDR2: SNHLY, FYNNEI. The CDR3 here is CASSEALVAGRPHEQFF. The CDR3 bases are TGTGCCAGCAGTGAAGCGCTGGTTGCTGGGCGGCCCCATGAGCAGTTCTTC.

CDR3 nucleotide sequence: TGCAGTGCTGGATCCGGCAATGAGCAGTTCTTC. Translation: CSAGSGNEQFF. V gene TRBV20-1 combines with J gene TRBJ2-1; D gene unclear. There are 11 residues in the CDR3. V was cut by 5 bases and J by 6 bases, with 8 bases left in between. Per the germline V gene, CDR1 is DFQATT and CDR2 is SNEGSKA (reference sequence).

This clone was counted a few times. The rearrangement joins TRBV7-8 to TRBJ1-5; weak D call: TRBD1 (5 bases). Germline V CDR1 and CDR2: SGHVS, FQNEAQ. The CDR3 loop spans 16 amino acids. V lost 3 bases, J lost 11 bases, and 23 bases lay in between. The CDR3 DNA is TGTGCCAGCAGCTTTGACAGCGGAGGTTTCCGCCCAGCCCAGCATTTT. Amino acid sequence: CASSFDSGGFRPAQHF.

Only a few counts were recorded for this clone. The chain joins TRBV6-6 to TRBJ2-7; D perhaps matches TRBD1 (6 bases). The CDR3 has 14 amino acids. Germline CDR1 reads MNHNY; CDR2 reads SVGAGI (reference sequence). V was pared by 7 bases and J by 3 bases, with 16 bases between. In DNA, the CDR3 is TGTGCCAGCAAAACGCCACCAGGGGTCTACGAGCAGTACTTC. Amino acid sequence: CASKTPPGVYEQYF.